One and the same sample provided the 32 T cell receptor beta chains below, sequenced in a study of T cell repertoires in cytomegalovirus infection. TCRdb passed the reads through MiXCR, listing each CDR3 protein once. The sample records about 180,000 distinct CDR3 sequences, approximately 17% being singletons. The sample taken for sequencing was CD8+ T cells from PBMCs. These receptors originate from a human donor in good health (CMV status not recorded). Some clones in this sample may be carry-over from other donors' samples.

The chain employs TRBV6-2 or TRBV6-3 and TRBJ2-1; D assignment may be TRBD1 or TRBD2 (5 bases each). This CDR3 is built from 15 residues. The V end lost 0 bases, the J end lost 3 bases, and 9 bases lay between the germline ends. Germline-derived CDR1 and CDR2 are MNHEY and SVGEGT. The CDR3 coding sequence is TGTGCCAGCAGTTACTCAGGGACCCTCTACAATGAGCAGTTCTTC. Translating gives CASSYSGTLYNEQFF.

The chain carries TRBV12-3 or TRBV12-4 and TRBJ1-4; D is unresolved. V lost 8 bases, J lost 2 bases, and 9 bases lay in between. CDR3 length equals 13 residues. CDR3 nucleotide sequence: TGTGCCAGCCGTACCAGCACTAATGAAAAACTGTTTTTT. Translating it yields CASRTSTNEKLFF.

This clonotype appeared a few times. The J gene is TRBJ2-1, the V gene TRBV20-1; perhaps TRBD2 as D (6 bases). V lost 1 base to trimming and J lost 1 base, with 26 bases between them. Germline V gives CDR1 DFQATT, CDR2 SNEGSKA (reference sequence). The CDR3 runs 20 residues. The CDR3 sequence is CSARGIPVGGAQVSYNEQFF. The CDR3 bases are TGCAGTGCTAGAGGAATCCCTGTAGGAGGGGCCCAAGTTTCCTACAATGAGCAGTTCTTC.

The rearrangement joins TRBV12-3 or TRBV12-4 to TRBJ2-2; D remains ambiguous. The CDR3 has 14 amino acids. Deletions cut 2 bases from V and 5 bases from J, with 9 bases between. The CDR3 DNA reads TGTGCCAGCAGTTTAACCACAGCGACCGGGGAGCTGTTTTTT. Translation: CASSLTTATGELFF.

This chain uses TRBV7-6 with TRBJ1-6; D remains unclear. This CDR3 is built from 14 residues. V gave up 1 base and J gave up 8 bases, with 9 bases separating them. The germline V gene encodes CDR1 SGHVS and CDR2 FNYEAQ. CDR3 DNA: TGTGCCAGCAGCTTAGATCCGGGAGATTCACCCCTCCACTTT. It codes for CASSLDPGDSPLHF.

In its sample, this clonotype was seen a few times. The rearrangement joins TRBV29-1 to TRBJ2-7; TRBD1 matches at 11 bases. J lost 3 bases, V lost 6 bases, and 10 bases had no gene match. This CDR3 has 15 residues. The germline V gene encodes CDR1 SQVTM and CDR2 ANQGSEA. CDR3 residues: CSVFGDRGYLYEQYF. The CDR3 nucleotides are TGCAGCGTCTTCGGGGACAGGGGGTATCTCTACGAGCAGTACTTC.

The table lists this clonotype with a few counts. CDR3 nucleotides: TGTGCCAGCGGCCCTAATCAGCCCCAGCATTTT. As protein: CASGPNQPQHF. This chain links TRBV6-5 with TRBJ1-5; D is ambiguous. From germline, CDR1 is MNHEY and CDR2 SVGAGI. The CDR3 spans 11 residues. The V gene lost 8 bases and the J gene lost 4 bases, with 6 bases spanning the gap.

The J gene is TRBJ1-2, the V gene TRBV7-8; no clear D. CDR1 is SGHVS and CDR2 is FQNEAQ in the germline V gene. CDR3 length: 14 residues. Between the trimmed V and J ends, which lost 3 bases and 4 bases, there was a span of 12 bases. The CDR3 DNA reads TGTGCCAGCAGCTTGGGCAGAGCGATCTATGGCTACACCTTC. Amino acid sequence: CASSLGRAIYGYTF.

The CDR3: CSAPDRGSTGELFF. DNA of the CDR3: TGCAGTGCTCCCGACAGGGGCAGCACCGGGGAGCTGTTTTTT. This sequence joins TRBV20-1 and TRBJ2-2; 8 bases map to TRBD1. CDR1 is DFQATT and CDR2 is SNEGSKA in the germline V gene (reference sequence). V shed 5 bases and J 4 bases; nucleotides not matched to a gene: 6. The CDR3 consists of 14 residues.

This rearrangement joins TRBV14 to TRBJ2-1; 7 bases are shared with TRBD1. CDR3 length: 16 residues. Germline values: CDR1 SGHDN, CDR2 FVKESK. The trim removed 0 bases at V and 8 bases at J, leaving 10 bases unmatched. In DNA, the CDR3 is TGTGCCAGCAGCCAAGACGGGACAGAGTCTAAGTATGAGCAGTTCTTC. It yields the protein CASSQDGTESKYEQFF.

The chain joins TRBV7-9 to TRBJ1-1, with D tentatively TRBD1 (6 bases). The length of the CDR3 is 15 residues. The germline V and J ends were trimmed by 6 bases and 1 base, with 15 bases remaining between them. In germline, CDR1 is SEHNR, CDR2 FQNEAQ (reference sequence). The CDR3 sequence is CASSREGGANTEAFF. In DNA form, the CDR3 reads TGTGCCAGCAGTCGAGAGGGGGGAGCGAACACTGAAGCTTTCTTT.

This clonotype has only a few counts. The V gene is TRBV12-3 or TRBV12-4, the J gene TRBJ1-1; TRBD1 is a possible D gene (5 bases). This CDR3 has 19 residues. Trimming removed 3 bases from V and 5 bases from J, with 28 bases in between. The CDR3 coding sequence is TGTGCCAGCAGTTTCTTTCCTGACGGGACTCCAATCTCAGGGACTGAAGCTTTCTTT. This translates into CASSFFPDGTPISGTEAFF.

This clonotype was seen only a few times. This chain joins TRBV7-9 and TRBJ2-5; D possibly corresponds to TRBD2 (5 bases). Germline loops: CDR1 SEHNR, CDR2 FQNEAQ (reference sequence). Trimming took off 3 bases at V and 5 bases at J, with 16 bases between the two ends. The CDR3 has 15 residues. CDR3 sequence (DNA): TGTGCCAGCAGCTTTGCGGGCGGTGGAATGGAGACCCAGTACTTC. Translated: CASSFAGGGMETQYF.

The chain is built from TRBV2 and TRBJ2-7; D uncertain. There are 13 residues in the CDR3. Germline V gene data show CDR1 as SNHLY and CDR2 as FYNNEI. V was trimmed by 8 bases and J by 3 bases, leaving 14 bases between them. The CDR3 is CASGWTEDYEQYF. CDR3 sequence (DNA): TGTGCCAGCGGCTGGACCGAAGACTACGAGCAGTACTTC.

This clonotype appeared a few times. The rearrangement joins TRBV7-2 to TRBJ2-7; TRBD2 aligns across 9 bases. Germline V gives CDR1 SGHTA, CDR2 FQGNSA. Trimming cost V 2 bases and J 4 bases; bases outside gene matches: 6. The CDR3 is 15 residues long. For the CDR3, the DNA is TGTGCCAGCAGCTTAATAGCGGGGGCCAATTACGAGCAGTACTTC. Amino acids: CASSLIAGANYEQYF.

The CDR3 loop is CASSRDRGRFYGYTF. CDR3 bases: TGTGCCAGCAGTCGAGACAGGGGAAGATTCTATGGCTACACCTTC. This chain links TRBV12-3 or TRBV12-4 with TRBJ1-2, with TRBD1 identical over 8 bases. V was clipped by 5 bases and J by 4 bases; unmatched bases: 9. The CDR3 length is 15 residues.

A few counts support this clonotype. This rearrangement joins TRBV14 to TRBJ2-7; D is perhaps TRBD1 (5 bases). The length of the CDR3 is 17 residues. Germline lookup yields CDR1 SGHDN and CDR2 FVKESK. With 0 bases removed from V and 1 base from J, the gap between germline ends came to 16 bases. The CDR3 sequence: CASSQDPPRAQSYEQYF. Written as DNA, the CDR3 is TGTGCCAGCAGCCAAGATCCCCCCAGGGCTCAATCCTACGAGCAGTACTTC.

The chain links TRBV27 to TRBJ2-1; no firm D call. Germline V gene data show CDR1 as MNHEY and CDR2 as SMNVEV (reference sequence). This CDR3 region has 12 residues. V was clipped by 5 bases and J by 9 bases, with 11 bases between them. The CDR3 is CASSPPWGEQFF. For the CDR3, the DNA is TGTGCCAGCAGTCCCCCGTGGGGTGAGCAGTTCTTC.

This clonotype has only a few counts. The V gene is TRBV15, the J gene TRBJ1-1; D gene unclear. The CDR3 is made up of 14 amino acids. Germline CDR1 LNHNV, CDR2 YYDKDF (reference sequence). V shed 0 bases and J shed 2 bases, with 7 bases lying between them. The CDR3 here is CATSRDLINTEAFF. The CDR3 DNA is TGTGCCACCAGCAGAGATCTGATCAACACTGAAGCTTTCTTT. Full variable domain (remainder filled in from reference TRBV15 and TRBJ1-1): DAMVIQNPRYQVTQFGKPVTLSCSQTLNHNVMYWYQQKSSQAPKLLFHYYDKDFNNEADTPDNFQSRRPNTSFCFLDIRSPGLGDTAMYLCATSRDLINTEAFFGQGTRLTVV.

A remark on this clonotype: Relative to the germline gene, one junction end is altered; a read error may explain this. The chain couples TRBV6-6 to TRBJ2-3; D gene uncertain. The CDR3 loop spans 16 amino acids. The germline V gene encodes CDR1 MNHNY and CDR2 SVGAGI (reference sequence). This chain's CDR3 is CARSYLDTSSTDTQYF. CDR3 bases: TGTGCCCGCAGTTACCTTGACACCTCTAGCACAGATACGCAGTATTTT.

The chain links TRBV12-3 or TRBV12-4 to TRBJ1-1; D gene unclear. V was trimmed by 6 bases and J by 4 bases, leaving 15 bases between them. The CDR3 length is 14 residues. The CDR3 region is CASSFEGGGTEAFF. The CDR3 DNA sequence: TGTGCCAGCAGCTTCGAGGGCGGCGGCACTGAAGCTTTCTTT.

This clonotype was observed a few times. The rearrangement uses TRBV4-2 and TRBJ1-4, with TRBD1 as a possible D gene (5 bases). V gave up 0 bases and J gave up 3 bases, with 17 bases separating them. Germline V CDR1 and CDR2: LGHNA, YNFKEQ. There are 18 residues in the CDR3. The CDR3 loop reads CASSQDRIWDEANEKLFF. The CDR3 DNA follows: TGTGCCAGCAGCCAAGATCGGATATGGGACGAAGCTAATGAAAAACTGTTTTTT.

The V call is TRBV11-2, the J call TRBJ1-1; D perhaps matches TRBD1 (5 bases). The CDR3 loop spans 14 amino acids. The V gene's germline CDR1 is SGHAT and CDR2 FQNNGV. V was trimmed by 5 bases and J by 0 bases, leaving 10 bases between them. In DNA, the CDR3 is TGTGCCAGCAGCCTAATGACAGTGAACACTGAAGCTTTCTTT. Its protein is CASSLMTVNTEAFF.

The table lists this clonotype with a few counts. The chain joins TRBV27 to TRBJ2-5; D unresolved. Germline V gene data show CDR1 as MNHEY and CDR2 as SMNVEV (reference sequence). The CDR3 runs to 15 residues. Trimming removed 2 bases at V and 1 base at J, with 11 bases between. In DNA, the CDR3 is TGTGCCAGCAGTTTAGGAAGGGTGGGCCAAGAGACCCAGTACTTC. Protein sequence: CASSLGRVGQETQYF.

The chain carries TRBV7-2 and TRBJ1-1, with 7 bases that match TRBD1. Germline trimming cut 0 bases from V and 8 bases from J; bases unmatched to any gene: 3. The CDR3 has 13 amino acids. Germline V gene data show CDR1 as SGHTA and CDR2 as FQGNSA. The CDR3 DNA sequence: TGTGCCAGCAGCTTAGCCACAGGGGCAGAAGCTTTCTTT. As protein: CASSLATGAEAFF. Full variable domain (rest looked up from reference TRBV7-2 and TRBJ1-1): GAGVSQSPSNKVTEKGKDVELRCDPISGHTALYWYRQSLGQGLEFLIYFQGNSAPDKSGLPSDRFSAERTGGSVSTLTIQRTQQEDSAVYLCASSLATGAEAFFGQGTRLTVV.

The chain uses TRBV7-8 and TRBJ2-7; TRBD2 matches 11 bases. V gave up 2 bases and J gave up 2 bases; unmatched junction bases: 2. The CDR3 sequence is 15 residues long. CDR1 SGHVS and CDR2 FQNEAQ come from the germline V gene. CDR3 in amino acids: CASSLRLAGTYEQYF. DNA for the CDR3: TGTGCCAGCAGCTTACGACTAGCGGGGACCTACGAGCAGTACTTC. The whole variable domain, remainder taken from reference TRBV7-8 and TRBJ2-7, is GAGVSQSPRYKVAKRGQDVALRCDPISGHVSLFWYQQALGQGPEFLTYFQNEAQLDKSGLPSDRFFAERPEGSVSTLKIQRTQQEDSAVYLCASSLRLAGTYEQYFGPGTRLTVT.

The V and J genes are TRBV7-9 and TRBJ2-5; D is ambiguous. The CDR3 covers 15 residues. V lost 5 bases and J 7 bases, leaving 20 bases between the germline ends. The germline V gene has CDR1 SEHNR and CDR2 FQNEAQ (reference sequence). As DNA, the CDR3 is TGTGCCAGCAGCCCCGACTGGCAGCCACCGGGGACCCAGTACTTC. Translated: CASSPDWQPPGTQYF. The variable domain in full, completed from reference TRBV7-9 and TRBJ2-5, reads DTGVSQNPRHKITKRGQNVTFRCDPISEHNRLYWYRQTLGQGPEFLTYFQNEAQLEKSRLLSDRFSAERPKGSFSTLEIQRTEQGDSAMYLCASSPDWQPPGTQYFGPGTRLLVL.

The CDR3 region is CASSLAGNYGYTF. The CDR3 DNA sequence: TGTGCCAGCAGTTTAGCAGGGAACTATGGCTACACCTTC. The chain uses TRBV28 and TRBJ1-2, with D possibly matching TRBD1 (5 bases). The CDR3 extends over 13 amino acids. The V gene's germline CDR1 is MDHEN and CDR2 SYDVKM. Trimming left V 2 bases short and J 2 bases short, with 6 bases between.

CDR3 coding DNA: TGCAGCGGGATCGGGACAGAGAGAGGCTACGAGCAGTACTTC. Translating gives CSGIGTERGYEQYF. The rearrangement uses TRBV29-1 and TRBJ2-7; 7 bases are a match to TRBD1. Unmatched junction bases numbered 12, after V lost 7 bases and J lost 3 bases. The CDR3 runs to 14 residues. From germline, CDR1 is SQVTM and CDR2 ANQGSEA.

The chain carries TRBV25-1 and TRBJ2-5; no reliable D call. V gave up 5 bases and J gave up 5 bases, with 18 bases separating them. The germline V gene has CDR1 MGHDK and CDR2 SYGVNS. The CDR3 covers 15 residues. CDR3 loop: CASSSRLGIMETQYF. CDR3 DNA: TGTGCCAGCAGTTCCCGTTTGGGGATTATGGAGACCCAGTACTTC.

This clonotype was counted many times. The chain joins TRBV7-8 to TRBJ1-1; D call uncertain. Germline lookup yields CDR1 SGHVS and CDR2 FQNEAQ. V lost 4 bases, J lost 5 bases, and 8 bases lay in between. This CDR3 has 12 amino acids. CDR3 DNA sequence: TGTGCCAGCAGCTATGGAGTTACTGAAGCTTTCTTT. The encoded protein is CASSYGVTEAFF.

This clonotype turned up a few times. This chain connects TRBV10-3 to TRBJ2-7; D not certain. The germline CDR1 and CDR2 sequences are ENHRY and SYGVKD. The CDR3 runs to 12 residues. Between the trimmed V and J ends, which lost 3 bases and 4 bases, there was a span of 7 bases. CDR3 nucleotide sequence: TGTGCCATCAGTGAAGCTGATTACGAGCAGTACTTC. Amino acid sequence: CAISEADYEQYF.